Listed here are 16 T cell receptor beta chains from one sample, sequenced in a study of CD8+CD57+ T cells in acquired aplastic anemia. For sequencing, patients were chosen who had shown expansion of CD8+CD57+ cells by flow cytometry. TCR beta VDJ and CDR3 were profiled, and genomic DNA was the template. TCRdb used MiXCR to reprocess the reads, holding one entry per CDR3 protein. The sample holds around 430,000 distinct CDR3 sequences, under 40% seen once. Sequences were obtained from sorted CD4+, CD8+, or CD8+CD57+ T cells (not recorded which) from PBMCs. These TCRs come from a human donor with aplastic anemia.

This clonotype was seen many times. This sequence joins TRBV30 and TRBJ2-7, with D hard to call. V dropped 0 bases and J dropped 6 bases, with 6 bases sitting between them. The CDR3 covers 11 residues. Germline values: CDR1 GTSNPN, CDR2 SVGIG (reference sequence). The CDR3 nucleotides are TGTGCCTGGAGTGTACTTTCCGAGCAGTACTTC. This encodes CAWSVLSEQYF. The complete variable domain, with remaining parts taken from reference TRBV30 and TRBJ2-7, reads SQTIHQWPATLVQPVGSPLSLECTVEGTSNPNLYWYRQAAGRGLQLLFYSVGIGQISSEVPQNLSASRPQDRQFILSSKKLLLSDSGFYLCAWSVLSEQYFGPGTRLTVT.

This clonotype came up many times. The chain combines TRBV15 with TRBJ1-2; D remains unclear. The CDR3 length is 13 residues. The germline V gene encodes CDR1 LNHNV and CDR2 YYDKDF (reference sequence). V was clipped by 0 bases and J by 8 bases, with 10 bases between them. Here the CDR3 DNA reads TGTGCCACCAGCAGAGACGGACTAGGCGGCTACACCTTC. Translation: CATSRDGLGGYTF.

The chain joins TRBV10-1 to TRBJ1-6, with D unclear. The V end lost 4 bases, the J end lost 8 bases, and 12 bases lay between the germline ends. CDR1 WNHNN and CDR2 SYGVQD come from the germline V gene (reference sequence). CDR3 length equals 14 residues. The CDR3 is CASSAVAGDSPLHF. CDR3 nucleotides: TGCGCCAGCAGTGCTGTGGCCGGGGATTCACCCCTCCACTTT.

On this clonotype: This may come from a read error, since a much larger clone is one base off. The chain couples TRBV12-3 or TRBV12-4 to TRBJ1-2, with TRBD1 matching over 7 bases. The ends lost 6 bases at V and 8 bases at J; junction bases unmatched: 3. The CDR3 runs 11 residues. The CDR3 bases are TGTGCCAGCAGGAGGGGGCACGGCTACACCTTC. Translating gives CASRRGHGYTF.

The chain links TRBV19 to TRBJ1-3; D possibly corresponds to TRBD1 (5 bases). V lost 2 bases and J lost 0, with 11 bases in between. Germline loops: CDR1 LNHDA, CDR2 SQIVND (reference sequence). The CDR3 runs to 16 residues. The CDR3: CASSILGRTSGNTIYF. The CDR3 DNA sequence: TGTGCCAGTAGTATACTGGGACGCACCTCTGGAAACACCATATATTTT.

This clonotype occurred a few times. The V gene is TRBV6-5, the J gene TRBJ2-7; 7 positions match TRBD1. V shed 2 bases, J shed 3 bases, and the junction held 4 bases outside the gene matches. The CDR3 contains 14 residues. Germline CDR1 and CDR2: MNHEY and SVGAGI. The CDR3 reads CASSYGDRVYEQYF. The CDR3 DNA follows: TGTGCCAGCAGTTACGGGGACAGAGTCTACGAGCAGTACTTC.

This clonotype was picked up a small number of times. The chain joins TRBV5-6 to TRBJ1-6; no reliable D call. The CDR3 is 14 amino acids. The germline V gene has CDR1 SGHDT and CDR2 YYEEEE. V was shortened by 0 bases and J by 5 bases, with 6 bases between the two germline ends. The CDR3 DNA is TGTGCCAGCAGCTTGGGACCTGATAATTCACCCCTCCACTTT. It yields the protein CASSLGPDNSPLHF.

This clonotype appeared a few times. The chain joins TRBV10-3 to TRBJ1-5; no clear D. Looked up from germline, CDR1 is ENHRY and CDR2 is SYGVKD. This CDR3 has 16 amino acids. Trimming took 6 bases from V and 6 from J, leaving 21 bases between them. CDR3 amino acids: CAISSLRAQFGQPQHF. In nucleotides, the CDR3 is TGTGCCATCAGCAGCTTACGGGCGCAGTTCGGTCAGCCCCAGCATTTT.

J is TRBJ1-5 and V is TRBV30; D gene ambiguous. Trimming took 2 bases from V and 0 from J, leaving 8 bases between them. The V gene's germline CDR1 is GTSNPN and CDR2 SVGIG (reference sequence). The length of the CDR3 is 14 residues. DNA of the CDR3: TGTGCCTGGAGTCAAGCTTATAGCAATCAGCCCCAGCATTTT. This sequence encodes CAWSQAYSNQPQHF.

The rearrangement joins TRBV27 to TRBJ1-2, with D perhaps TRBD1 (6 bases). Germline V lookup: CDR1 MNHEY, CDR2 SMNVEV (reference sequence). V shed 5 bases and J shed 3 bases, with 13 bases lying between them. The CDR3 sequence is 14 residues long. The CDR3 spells CASSLSGEDYGYTF. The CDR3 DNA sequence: TGTGCCAGCAGTCTGTCAGGGGAGGACTATGGCTACACCTTC.

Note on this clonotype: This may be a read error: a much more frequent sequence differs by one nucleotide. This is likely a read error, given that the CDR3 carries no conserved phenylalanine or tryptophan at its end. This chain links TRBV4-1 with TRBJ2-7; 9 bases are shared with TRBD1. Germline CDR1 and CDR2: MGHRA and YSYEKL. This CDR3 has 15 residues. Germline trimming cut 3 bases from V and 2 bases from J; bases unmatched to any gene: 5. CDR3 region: CASSQPGQGAYEQYL. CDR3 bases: TGCGCCAGCAGCCAGCCGGGACAGGGAGCCTACGAGCAGTACCTC.

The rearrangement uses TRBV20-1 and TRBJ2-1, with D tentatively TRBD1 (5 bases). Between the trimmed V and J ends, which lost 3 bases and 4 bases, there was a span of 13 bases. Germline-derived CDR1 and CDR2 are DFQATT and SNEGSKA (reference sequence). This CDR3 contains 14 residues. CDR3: CSASLGPAYNEQFF. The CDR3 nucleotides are TGCAGTGCTAGCTTGGGGCCAGCATACAATGAGCAGTTCTTC.

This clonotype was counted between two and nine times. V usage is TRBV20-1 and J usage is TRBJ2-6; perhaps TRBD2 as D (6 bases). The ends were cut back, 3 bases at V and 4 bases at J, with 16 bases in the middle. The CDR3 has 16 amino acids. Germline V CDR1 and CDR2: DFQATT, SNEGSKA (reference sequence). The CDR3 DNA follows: TGCAGTGCTAGTGGGAGGCGGCAGTCGGGGGCCAACGTCCTGACTTTC. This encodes CSASGRRQSGANVLTF.

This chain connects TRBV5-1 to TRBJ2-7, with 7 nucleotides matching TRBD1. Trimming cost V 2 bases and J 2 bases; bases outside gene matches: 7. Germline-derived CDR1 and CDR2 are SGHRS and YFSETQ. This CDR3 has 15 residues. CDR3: CASSFAVQGAYEQYF. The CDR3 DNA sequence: TGCGCCAGCAGCTTTGCTGTGCAGGGGGCCTACGAGCAGTACTTC.

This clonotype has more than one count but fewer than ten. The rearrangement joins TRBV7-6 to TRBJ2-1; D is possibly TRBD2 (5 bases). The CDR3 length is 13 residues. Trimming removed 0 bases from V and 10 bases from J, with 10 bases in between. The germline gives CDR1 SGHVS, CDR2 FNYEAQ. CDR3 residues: CASSLAMTGEQFF. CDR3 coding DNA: TGTGCCAGCAGCTTAGCTATGACGGGGGAGCAGTTCTTC. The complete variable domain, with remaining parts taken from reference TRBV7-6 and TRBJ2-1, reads GAGVSQSPRYKVTKRGQDVALRCDPISGHVSLYWYRQALGQGPEFLTYFNYEAQQDKSGLPNDRFSAERPEGSISTLTIQRTEQRDSAMYRCASSLAMTGEQFFGPGTRLTVL.

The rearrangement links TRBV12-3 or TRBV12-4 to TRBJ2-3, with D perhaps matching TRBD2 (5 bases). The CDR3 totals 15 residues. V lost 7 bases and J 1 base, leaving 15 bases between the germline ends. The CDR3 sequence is CASTPEEARTDTQYF. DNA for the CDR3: TGTGCCAGCACCCCGGAGGAGGCCCGCACAGATACGCAGTATTTT.